These 23 T cell receptor beta chains share one sample of origin, sequenced in a study of blood T cell repertoires in COVID-19. Assay used: immunoSEQ multiplex PCR; TCRdb lists only in-frame clones, some missing. The sample consists of over 200,000 clones, around 86% of them appearing once. The sample comprised peripheral blood. The receptors shown here come from a man aged 60-69 years who had recovered from COVID-19.

This chain connects TRBV11-3 to TRBJ2-2; 10 bases are a match to TRBD2. J gave up 2 bases and V 5 bases, and 2 bases lay outside the gene matches. The germline gives CDR1 SGHNT, CDR2 YENEEA. The CDR3 length is 15 residues. CDR3 sequence reads: CASSQRGGNTGELFF. CDR3 in DNA: TGTGCCAGCAGCCAGCGGGGGGGCAACACCGGGGAGCTGTTTTTT.

This clone has a single count. The chain couples TRBV28 to TRBJ1-1; 9 bases fit TRBD1. J was trimmed by 4 bases and V by 6 bases; bases with no gene match: 15. This CDR3 comprises 17 residues. Germline-derived CDR1 and CDR2 are MDHEN and SYDVKM. The CDR3 sequence is CASRLSQGAGDSTEAFF. In DNA, the CDR3 is TGTGCCAGCAGGCTATCACAGGGGGCTGGGGATAGCACTGAAGCTTTCTTT.

The chain joins TRBV27 to TRBJ2-1; TRBD2 matches at 8 bases. The CDR3 has 14 amino acids. Germline V gene sequence: CDR1 MNHEY, CDR2 SMNVEV (reference sequence). The J segment lost 8 bases and the V segment lost 2 bases, leaving 5 bases of the junction unmatched. CDR3 nucleotides: TGTGCCAGCAGTTTAACGGGAGGGGGAGATGAGCAGTTCTTC. Protein product: CASSLTGGGDEQFF.

The gene calls are TRBV27 and TRBJ1-6; D is undetermined. The CDR3 sequence is 13 residues long. Between the trimmed V and J ends, which lost 6 bases and 6 bases, there was a span of 9 bases. CDR1 and CDR2 (germline): MNHEY, SMNVEV (reference sequence). The CDR3 protein is CASRLLTNSPLHF. The CDR3 bases are TGTGCCAGCAGACTTTTAACTAATTCACCCCTCCACTTT.

This chain links TRBV6-5 with TRBJ1-1, with D hard to call. The V end was cut by 0 bases, the J end by 3 bases, with 8 bases between. The CDR3 totals 14 residues. CDR1 MNHEY and CDR2 SVGAGI come from the germline V gene. The DNA for the CDR3 is TGTGCCAGCAGTTACTCCGCGGGTTACACTGAAGCTTTCTTT. It is translated as CASSYSAGYTEAFF.

This clone was counted a single time. The chain uses TRBV25-1 and TRBJ2-7, with D possibly being TRBD1 (5 bases). There are 15 residues in the CDR3. The germline V gene has CDR1 MGHDK and CDR2 SYGVNS. V was cut by 3 bases and J by 6 bases, with 18 bases left in between. DNA for the CDR3: TGTGCCAGCAGTGACCCTGGGCAGGGAACCGGCGAGCAGTACTTC. Encoded protein: CASSDPGQGTGEQYF.

The chain has TRBV27 and TRBJ2-7; D may be TRBD2 (5 bases). The CDR3 length is 14 residues. The V and J ends lost 5 bases and 0 bases respectively, with 11 bases between them. Germline CDR1 is MNHEY and CDR2 is SMNVEV (reference sequence). The CDR3 spells CASSPLGRSYEQYF. The CDR3 region has the DNA TGTGCCAGCAGTCCACTAGGGCGCTCCTACGAGCAGTACTTC.

The CDR3 is CASSRDRGGVTKNIQYF. CDR3 bases: TGTGCCAGCAGCCGGGACAGGGGGGGGGTAACCAAAAACATTCAGTACTTC. The genes are TRBV5-4 and TRBJ2-4, with 11 bases lining up with TRBD1. The CDR3 spans 17 residues. V dropped 4 bases and J dropped 2; count of bases not matched to a gene: 8. Germline CDR1 is SGHNT and CDR2 is YYREEE (reference sequence).

Here the CDR3 DNA reads TGTGCCAGCAGCGCGCAGGGGAAAAACTACGAGCAGTACTTC. Translation gives CASSAQGKNYEQYF. The chain recombines TRBV5-4 with TRBJ2-7; possible D gene TRBD1, 6 bases. This CDR3 region has 14 residues. The germline CDR1 and CDR2 sequences are SGHNT and YYREEE (reference sequence). V shed 4 bases and J shed 3 bases, with 14 bases lying between them.

The chain couples TRBV28 to TRBJ2-3; weak D call: TRBD1 (5 bases). Germline loops: CDR1 MDHEN, CDR2 SYDVKM. V was shortened by 7 bases and J by 2 bases, with 10 bases between the two germline ends. This CDR3 comprises 13 residues. CDR3 sequence reads: CASNKGATDTQYF. DNA of the CDR3: TGTGCCAGCAATAAAGGGGCCACAGATACGCAGTATTTT.

This chain connects TRBV11-2 to TRBJ1-2, with TRBD1 matching over 7 bases. J lost 2 bases, V lost 6 bases, and 3 bases had no gene match. Germline values: CDR1 SGHAT, CDR2 FQNNGV. This CDR3 spans 13 amino acids. CDR3 DNA sequence: TGTGCCAGCAGTCCGGACAGGAACTATGGCTACACCTTC. Protein product: CASSPDRNYGYTF.

The chain couples TRBV13 to TRBJ1-2, with 12 bases lining up with TRBD1. This CDR3 has 16 residues. Germline CDR1 PRHDT, CDR2 FYEKMQ (reference sequence). V was pared by 1 base and J by 5 bases, with 5 bases of the junction left unmatched. The CDR3 is CASSLEGQGAGYGYTF. The CDR3 bases are TGTGCCAGCAGCTTAGAGGGACAGGGGGCGGGGTATGGCTACACCTTC.

The gene calls are TRBV28 and TRBJ1-1; 8 positions match TRBD1. The germline gives CDR1 MDHEN, CDR2 SYDVKM. V was clipped by 3 bases and J by 1 base; unmatched bases: 7. The CDR3 consists of 16 residues. Here the CDR3 DNA reads TGTGCCAGCAGTTTGCAGGGGGCGTTGAGGAACACTGAAGCTTTCTTT. Protein sequence: CASSLQGALRNTEAFF.

V is TRBV27 and J is TRBJ1-4; D call uncertain. This CDR3 comprises 14 residues. V was shortened by 7 bases and J by 4 bases, with 13 bases between the two germline ends. Germline V gene lookup returns CDR1 MNHEY and CDR2 SMNVEV (reference sequence). In nucleotides, the CDR3 is TGTGCCAGCATGCGGGCCGGGATTAATGAAAAACTGTTTTTT. Protein sequence: CASMRAGINEKLFF.

The chain couples TRBV5-1 to TRBJ1-1, with 7 positions matching TRBD1. The CDR3 sequence is 16 residues long. CDR1 and CDR2 (germline): SGHRS, YFSETQ. The V segment lost 4 bases and the J segment 1 base; nucleotides outside the gene matches: 10. The CDR3: CASSLYGQDTNTEAFF. The DNA of the CDR3 is TGCGCCAGCAGCCTTTATGGACAGGACACGAACACTGAAGCTTTCTTT.

The CDR3 reads CASSGQDRGYEQYF. CDR3 DNA: TGTGCCAGCTCAGGACAGGATCGGGGCTACGAGCAGTACTTC. V and J are TRBV18 and TRBJ2-7, with 7 bases aligning to TRBD1. V was pared by 5 bases and J by 3 bases, with 7 bases of the junction left unmatched. In germline, CDR1 is KGHSH, CDR2 LQKENI. The CDR3 totals 14 residues.

The gene calls are TRBV5-1 and TRBJ1-2, with 9 bases that match TRBD1. The ends lost 0 bases at V and 7 bases at J; junction bases unmatched: 10. Germline-derived CDR1 and CDR2 are SGHRS and YFSETQ. CDR3 length: 16 amino acids. The CDR3 region is CASSLEVFGQGSGYTF. In nucleotides, the CDR3 is TGCGCCAGCAGCTTGGAAGTTTTTGGACAGGGGTCTGGCTACACCTTC.

Only one count was recorded for this clone. This chain uses TRBV4-2 with TRBJ2-2, with 10 nucleotides matching TRBD2. Losses at the gene ends were 1 base for V and 2 bases for J; bases not matched to a gene: 4. CDR3 length: 17 residues. Germline assignment: CDR1 LGHNA and CDR2 YNFKEQ. The CDR3 region is CASSQGVAGGNTGELFF. As DNA, the CDR3 is TGTGCCAGCAGCCAAGGGGTAGCGGGGGGAAACACCGGGGAGCTGTTTTTT.

The rearrangement uses TRBV7-2 and TRBJ2-3; a weak D match, TRBD1 (5 bases). Trimming took off 5 bases at V and 6 bases at J, with 21 bases between the two ends. The length of the CDR3 is 16 residues. Per the germline V gene, CDR1 is SGHTA and CDR2 is FQGNSA. The CDR3 region is CASSPRTSSIPDTQYF. The DNA of the CDR3 is TGTGCCAGCAGCCCAAGGACATCCAGCATCCCTGATACGCAGTATTTT. The whole variable domain, remainder taken from reference TRBV7-2 and TRBJ2-3, is GAGVSQSPSNKVTEKGKDVELRCDPISGHTALYWYRQSLGQGLEFLIYFQGNSAPDKSGLPSDRFSAERTGGSVSTLTIQRTQQEDSAVYLCASSPRTSSIPDTQYFGPGTRLTVL.

Only one count was recorded for this clone. The rearrangement uses TRBV5-4 and TRBJ2-6; tentative D call: TRBD2 (8 bases). V was cut by 3 bases and J by 0 bases, with 16 bases left in between. CDR3 length: 18 residues. CDR1 and CDR2 (germline): SGHNT, YYREEE (reference sequence). CDR3 sequence: CASSSLSGDSSGANVLTF. In nucleotides, the CDR3 is TGTGCCAGCAGCTCACTTAGCGGGGACAGCTCTGGGGCCAACGTCCTGACTTTC.

The chain couples TRBV19 to TRBJ2-2, with 8 positions matching TRBD2. The germline V gene has CDR1 LNHDA and CDR2 SQIVND (reference sequence). V gave up 3 bases and J gave up 6 bases; unmatched junction bases: 9. CDR3 size: 16 residues. The CDR3 DNA is TGTGCCAGTAGTATTCGTGGAGCGGGAGTGGCCGGGGAGCTGTTTTTT. This gives the protein CASSIRGAGVAGELFF.

The CDR3 loop is CATSRAPPAGGRLDGYTF. CDR3 nucleotide sequence: TGTGCCACCAGCAGAGCCCCCCCCGCAGGGGGTAGGTTGGATGGCTACACCTTC. This sequence joins TRBV15 and TRBJ1-2; 7 bases map to TRBD1. The V gene end was trimmed by 1 base and the J gene end by 6 bases; junction bases not matched to a gene: 17. Germline CDR1 is LNHNV and CDR2 is YYDKDF (reference sequence). The CDR3 covers 18 residues.

This chain uses TRBV7-8 with TRBJ2-3; D is uncertain. Trimming shortened V by 0 bases and J by 0 bases, and 13 bases separated the two germline ends. The CDR3 is 17 residues long. CDR1 and CDR2 (germline): SGHVS, FQNEAQ. The CDR3 reads CASSLAVLVTSTDTQYF. In nucleotides, the CDR3 is TGTGCCAGCAGCTTAGCGGTTTTAGTTACTAGCACAGATACGCAGTATTTT.